This T cell receptor beta chain is drawn from a study of cytomegalovirus exposure and HLA in healthy donors. General study results and limits: In an earlier analysis, about 87% or about 30%: the productive usage of most TCR beta V segments. Under in vitro conditions, a few CMV-associated chains were confirmed as specific for CMV antigens. Most TCR sequences were rare, but some public TCRs occurred in many donors. What was likely a sequencing artifact was a cluster of highly shared sequence variants.

Amplification used 60 Vbeta primers and 13 Jbeta primers. The repertoire was sequenced with immunoSEQ multiplex PCR; TCRdb's copy has only in-frame clones and lacks some. The profile shows about 200,000 clones, approximately 86% of them singletons. There are a few counts of this clone. Its cognate antigen is unknown. The sequence derives from a woman aged 25 to 45 in good health and CMV-seronegative. Sequencing was carried out using PBMCs.

The CDR3 region has the DNA TGTGCCAGCAGCCCCGACCCAACCCCGGGGCCCCAGCATTTT. The encoded protein is CASSPDPTPGPQHF. This chain links TRBV5-7 with TRBJ1-5; D is unresolved. TRBV5-7 is noted as an ORF with a role that remains uncertain. The V end lost 4 bases, the J end lost 9 bases, and 17 bases lay between the germline ends. The CDR3 is 14 residues long.